This is a list of T cell receptor beta chains from one sample in a study of shared clonotypes between healthy human individuals. The assay was immunoSEQ multiplex PCR, and TCRdb's table has in-frame clones only and misses some. Of over 850,000 clones listed, around 78% are singletons. Sample: memory CD4+ T cells from PBMCs. These receptors all stem from a young man in good health. Some clones in this sample may be carry-over from other donors' samples. CDR3s include the opening cysteine and the closing phenylalanine or tryptophan. The order of the fields is V gene, D gene, J gene, clone size, CDR3 DNA, CDR3 protein. The D gene is left open where the match is weak. Size is omitted from some rows. Given values are once, few, many or a class for expanded clones.

TRBV7-6	.	TRBJ2-3	.	TGTGCCAGCAGCCTTCAACGCACAGATACGCAGTATTTT	CASSLQRTDTQYF
TRBV5-1	.	TRBJ1-1	.	TGCGCCAGCAGCTTTCAGGAGATGAACACTGAAGCTTTCTTT	CASSFQEMNTEAFF
TRBV7-2	TRBD2	TRBJ2-2	.	TGTGCCAGCAGCTTAGCGGGGAGCGGGAGGGGGGAGCTGTTTTTT	CASSLAGSGRGELFF
TRBV7-2	.	TRBJ2-1	.	TGTGCCAGCAGCTTAGCTCTAGCCTGGGGCAATGAGCAGTTCTTC	CASSLALAWGNEQFF
TRBV7-8	.	TRBJ1-4	.	TGTGCCAGCAGCTTAGGGTTTGAAAAACTGTTTTTT	CASSLGFEKLFF
TRBV6-1	.	TRBJ2-6	.	TGTGCCAGCAGTCCTACAGGGACTGGGGCCAACGTCCTGACTTTC	CASSPTGTGANVLTF
TRBV9	.	TRBJ1-2	.	TGTGCCAGCAGCGTAGCTACCGGGAACTATGGCTACACCTTC	CASSVATGNYGYTF
TRBV7-9	.	TRBJ2-5	.	TGTGCCAGCGGGGGGCAGGGATATAGGGAGACCCAGTACTTC	CASGGQGYRETQYF
TRBV6-1	.	TRBJ1-2	.	TGTGCCAGCAGTGAAGCAAGGAGCGTCGATGGCTACACCTTC	CASSEARSVDGYTF
TRBV10-3	TRBD1	TRBJ1-2	.	TGTGCCATCAGTGAGTCGACTTTCTACCAGGGGGACTATGGCTACACCTTC	CAISESTFYQGDYGYTF
TRBV9	TRBD2	TRBJ2-3	.	TGTGCCAGCAGCGCCACTAGCGGTTACACAGATACGCAGTATTTT	CASSATSGYTDTQYF
TRBV5-1	.	TRBJ1-1	.	TGCGCCAGCAGCTACGACGGGGAGGGCACTGAAGCTTTCTTT	CASSYDGEGTEAFF
TRBV7-2	TRBD2	TRBJ2-1	.	TGTGCCAGCAGCGCTAGCGGGAGCCGGGACAATGAGCAGTTCTTC	CASSASGSRDNEQFF
TRBV28	TRBD2	TRBJ2-7	.	TGTGCCAGCAGTTACGGCGGGAGAAGTTACGAGCAGTACTTC	CASSYGGRSYEQYF
TRBV28	.	TRBJ1-1	.	TGTGCCAGCAGTCCTCTGGGGGGCCTTAGCACTGAAGCTTTCTTT	CASSPLGGLSTEAFF
TRBV9	.	TRBJ2-3	.	TGTGCCAGCAGCGTATCCATCAGTTCCGATACGCAGTATTTT	CASSVSISSDTQYF
TRBV27	.	TRBJ2-7	many	TGTGCCAGCAAGGGCGCCGGGCAGGGGGGAGGACCCTACGAGCAGTACTTC	CASKGAGQGGGPYEQYF
TRBV7-9	TRBD1	TRBJ1-2	.	TGTGCCAGCAGCCCAGGGACAGGGGCGGCTGGCTACACCTTC	CASSPGTGAAGYTF
TRBV5-4	.	TRBJ2-5	.	TGTGCCAGCAGTGTCGGGTGGTATGATCGGCAGTACTTC	CASSVGWYDRQYF
TRBV4-3	.	TRBJ1-2	.	TGCGCCAGCAGCCAAGGGCGGGTAGCCATCATCTACACCTTC	CASSQGRVAIIYTF
TRBV7-2	.	TRBJ1-1	.	TGTGCCAGCAGCTTAGTACAGGCTAACACTGAAGCTTTCTTT	CASSLVQANTEAFF
TRBV5-1	TRBD2	TRBJ2-4	.	TGCGCCAGCAGCCCGACTAGCGCAGTCGGCATTCAGTACTTC	CASSPTSAVGIQYF